What follows are 26 T cell receptor beta chains derived from one specimen sequenced in a study of blood T cells in healthy people across ages. Primed by a sample-barcoded 5' primer and a J-beta primer mix, a second PCR proceeded for about 7 to 11 cycles. A single record per CDR3 protein comes from TCRdb applying MiXCR to the 5' RACE reads. The sample shows around 1.5 million distinct CDR3 sequences, about 35% of them seen only once. The sequenced material came from blood. These receptors were taken from a woman in her 30s in good health.

V is TRBV10-3 and J is TRBJ2-1; 8 bases line up with TRBD2. CDR3 length equals 14 residues. V shed 7 bases, J shed 0 bases, and the junction held 2 bases outside the gene matches. The germline CDR1 and CDR2 sequences are ENHRY and SYGVKD. The CDR3 sequence: CAITGGTSYNEQFF. CDR3 DNA: TGTGCCATCACGGGGGGGACCTCCTACAATGAGCAGTTCTTC.

The chain is built from TRBV9 and TRBJ2-1; TRBD2 agrees at 14 bases. In germline, CDR1 is SGDLS, CDR2 YYNGEE. The CDR3 length is 15 residues. Trimming cost V 3 bases and J 8 bases; bases outside gene matches: 4. Written as DNA, the CDR3 is TGTGCCAGCAGCGATCCGGGACTAGCGGGAGATGAGCAGTTCTTC. Protein product: CASSDPGLAGDEQFF.

A note on this clonotype: At one end, the junction sequence differs from germline, possibly due to a read error. This chain joins TRBV5-1 and TRBJ2-2; D unclear. CDR1 and CDR2 from the germline V gene are SGHRS and YFSETQ. The CDR3 length is 16 residues. CDR3 nucleotide sequence: TGCGCCAACAGCTTGGAAGGCGTCAGCCCTTCCGGGGAGCTGTTTTTT. Translation gives CANSLEGVSPSGELFF.

This clonotype was counted only a few times. The chain is built from TRBV18 and TRBJ2-5; D is possibly TRBD1 (6 bases). CDR1 is KGHSH and CDR2 is LQKENI in the germline V gene. V dropped 3 bases and J dropped 0 bases, with 17 bases sitting between them. This CDR3 has 17 residues. This CDR3 is CASSPGGWGPNQETQYF. In DNA form, the CDR3 reads TGTGCCAGCTCACCCGGCGGGTGGGGGCCGAACCAAGAGACCCAGTACTTC.

The chain has TRBV12-3 or TRBV12-4 and TRBJ1-5, with D perhaps TRBD1 (6 bases). V was shortened by 6 bases and J by 2 bases, with 14 bases between the two germline ends. This CDR3 is built from 15 residues. The CDR3 loop reads CASSLQGGGNQPQHF. DNA of the CDR3: TGTGCCAGCAGCCTACAGGGAGGTGGCAATCAGCCCCAGCATTTT.

The chain recombines TRBV5-1 with TRBJ2-7; 11 nucleotides agree with TRBD2. V was clipped by 4 bases and J by 5 bases; unmatched bases: 11. The CDR3 is made up of 16 amino acids. Germline V CDR1 and CDR2: SGHRS, YFSETQ. In DNA form, the CDR3 reads TGCGCCAGCAGCGGAATTAGCGGGGGGGCCGTTGACGAGCAGTACTTC. This sequence encodes CASSGISGGAVDEQYF.

V and J are TRBV20-1 and TRBJ1-1; no definite D call. The CDR3 covers 14 residues. From germline, CDR1 is DFQATT and CDR2 SNEGSKA (reference sequence). The CDR3 DNA follows: TGCGGCCCCCTAGACCCCACGGGGAACACTGAAGCTTTCTTT. Amino acid sequence: CGPLDPTGNTEAFF.

This clonotype occurred a few times. The rearrangement uses TRBV7-3 and TRBJ1-2; TRBD1 might be the D (5 bases). The CDR3 totals 15 residues. Germline lookup yields CDR1 SGHTA and CDR2 FQGTGA. V was pared by 5 bases and J by 5 bases, with 18 bases between. DNA of the CDR3: TGTGCCAGCAGCCCTAGGGACGGGGGAATGTATGGCTACACCTTC. Amino acids: CASSPRDGGMYGYTF.

This clonotype showed up just once. The junction does not match germline at one end; this may be a read error. The CDR3 protein is CGVLVQGYGYTF. CDR3 DNA sequence: TGCGGCGTTCTGGTACAGGGCTATGGCTACACCTTC. The rearrangement uses TRBV29-1 and TRBJ1-2; D is perhaps TRBD1 (6 bases). Germline V gene sequence: CDR1 SQVTM, CDR2 ANQGSEA. The CDR3 is 12 residues long.

This clonotype was seen at least ten times. The chain recombines TRBV10-3 with TRBJ2-5; D may be TRBD2 (6 bases). CDR1 is ENHRY, CDR2 SYGVKD, per germline. The germline V and J ends were trimmed by 3 bases and 5 bases, with 7 bases remaining between them. The CDR3 is made up of 12 amino acids. The DNA of the CDR3 is TGTGCCATCAGTGAACGGGAGGAGACCCAGTACTTC. Its translation: CAISEREETQYF.

A few counts support this clonotype. The rearrangement joins TRBV6-4 to TRBJ2-1, with 8 positions matching TRBD2. Trimming at V came to 4 bases and at J to 4 bases, leaving 6 bases not matched to a gene. The CDR3 has 15 residues. CDR1 and CDR2 (germline): MRHNA, SNTAGT. The CDR3, as DNA: TGTGCCAGCAGTGTTTCAGCGGGAGAATACAATGAGCAGTTCTTC. Translating it yields CASSVSAGEYNEQFF.

This clonotype was picked up one time. The chain links TRBV30 to TRBJ1-4; D not certain. Trimming stripped 2 bases from V and 5 bases from J, with 12 bases between. CDR1 and CDR2 (germline): GTSNPN, SVGIG (reference sequence). The CDR3 has 14 amino acids. CDR3 amino acids: CAWSPGGANEKLFF. CDR3 nucleotide sequence: TGTGCCTGGAGTCCTGGAGGCGCGAATGAAAAACTGTTTTTT.

J is TRBJ1-4 and V is TRBV7-9, with TRBD1 as a possible D gene (6 bases). V was trimmed by 6 bases and J by 12 bases, leaving 14 bases between them. The CDR3 is 12 amino acids. Germline V gene lookup returns CDR1 SEHNR and CDR2 FQNEAQ (reference sequence). The DNA of the CDR3 is TGTGCCAGCAGTCTCAGGGGAGCGGAACTGTTTTTT. This codes for CASSLRGAELFF. Supplemented by reference TRBV7-9 and TRBJ1-4, the full variable domain reads DTGVSQNPRHKITKRGQNVTFRCDPISEHNRLYWYRQTLGQGPEFLTYFQNEAQLEKSRLLSDRFSAERPKGSFSTLEIQRTEQGDSAMYLCASSLRGAELFFGSGTQLSVL.

The table lists this clonotype with a few counts. The rearrangement joins TRBV3-1 to TRBJ2-1; 7 bases fit TRBD2. V trimming: 0 bases; J trimming: 8 bases; junction bases outside the gene matches: 19. CDR1 and CDR2 (germline): LGHDT, YNNKEL (reference sequence). The CDR3 spans 19 residues. CDR3 DNA sequence: TGTGCCAGCAGCCAAGACGCCTTGGTAATGGCGGGAGTAGCGGATGAGCAGTTCTTC. The encoded protein is CASSQDALVMAGVADEQFF.

J is TRBJ2-7 and V is TRBV10-2, with TRBD2 matching over 9 bases. Losses at the gene ends were 10 bases for V and 3 bases for J; bases not matched to a gene: 10. Germline lookup yields CDR1 WSHSY and CDR2 SAAADI. The CDR3 runs 14 residues. CDR3 residues: CATTGLAERYEQYF. The CDR3 DNA reads TGCGCCACCACGGGACTAGCTGAACGCTACGAGCAGTACTTC.

This clonotype showed up just a few times. This chain joins TRBV29-1 and TRBJ2-7; TRBD2 matches at 11 bases. Germline V CDR1 and CDR2: SQVTM, ANQGSEA. This CDR3 contains 13 residues. The V gene end was trimmed by 7 bases and the J gene end by 4 bases; junction bases not matched to a gene: 6. For the CDR3, the DNA is TGCAGCGCTATGACTAGCGGGATGTACGAGCAGTACTTC. Translated: CSAMTSGMYEQYF.

This clonotype has just a few counts. V and J are TRBV20-1 and TRBJ1-2; the match to TRBD1 covers 7 bases. This CDR3 region has 14 residues. The V gene end was trimmed by 5 bases and the J gene end by 0 bases; junction bases not matched to a gene: 6. CDR1 and CDR2 (germline): DFQATT, SNEGSKA (reference sequence). CDR3 amino acids: CSASDRTSNYGYTF. CDR3 in DNA: TGCAGTGCTTCGGACAGGACATCTAACTATGGCTACACCTTC.

The chain joins TRBV7-9 to TRBJ2-3; D gene uncertain. This CDR3 contains 15 residues. V lost 1 base, J lost 5 bases, and 13 bases lay in between. CDR1 and CDR2 from the germline V gene are SEHNR and FQNEAQ (reference sequence). DNA of the CDR3: TGTGCCAGCAGCTTAGTAGGAGACCTAGAAGATACGCAGTATTTT. This encodes CASSLVGDLEDTQYF. Based on the CDR3 plus reference TRBV7-9 and TRBJ2-3, the full variable domain is DTGVSQNPRHKITKRGQNVTFRCDPISEHNRLYWYRQTLGQGPEFLTYFQNEAQLEKSRLLSDRFSAERPKGSFSTLEIQRTEQGDSAMYLCASSLVGDLEDTQYFGPGTRLTVL.

In this sample, this clonotype turned up many times. The gene calls are TRBV20-1 and TRBJ2-7; D is unresolved. V lost 4 bases and J lost 1, with 8 bases in between. Germline lookup yields CDR1 DFQATT and CDR2 SNEGSKA (reference sequence). The CDR3 extends over 12 amino acids. Here the CDR3 reads CSAIGLSYEQYF. The CDR3 DNA reads as TGCAGTGCTATAGGGCTTTCCTACGAGCAGTACTTC.

This clonotype has ten or more counts. CDR3 amino acids: CASSLDQAGAEQYF. The CDR3 DNA reads TGTGCCAGCAGTTTAGATCAGGCCGGGGCCGAGCAGTACTTC. This chain links TRBV27 with TRBJ2-7, with D perhaps given as TRBD1 or TRBD2 (5 bases each). Germline V gives CDR1 MNHEY, CDR2 SMNVEV (reference sequence). V was cut by 2 bases and J by 6 bases, with 14 bases left in between. The CDR3 has 14 amino acids.

The chain carries TRBV15 and TRBJ2-7; D uncertain. Germline V CDR1 and CDR2: LNHNV, YYDKDF (reference sequence). V was clipped by 1 base and J by 10 bases, with 14 bases between them. The CDR3 contains 13 residues. The CDR3 here is CATSRVAPENQYF. Here the CDR3 DNA reads TGTGCCACCAGCAGAGTTGCCCCGGAGAATCAGTACTTC.

This rearrangement joins TRBV6-5 to TRBJ1-2; D unresolved. The germline V gene encodes CDR1 MNHEY and CDR2 SVGAGI. Trimming removed 2 bases from V and 5 bases from J, with 18 bases in between. The CDR3 is made up of 16 amino acids. In DNA, the CDR3 is TGTGCCAGCAGTTACGGGAACCGAGCCTCGCGGTATGGCTACACCTTC. Protein sequence: CASSYGNRASRYGYTF.

This clonotype was found many times. The chain has TRBV20-1 and TRBJ2-5; 8 nucleotides agree with TRBD2. This CDR3 is built from 14 residues. Losses at the gene ends were 0 bases for V and 5 bases for J; bases not matched to a gene: 5. Germline-derived CDR1 and CDR2 are DFQATT and SNEGSKA (reference sequence). This CDR3 is CSAREPQRGETQYF. The CDR3 nucleotides are TGCAGTGCTAGAGAACCACAGCGGGGGGAGACCCAGTACTTC.

The J gene is TRBJ2-3, the V gene TRBV18; D call uncertain. Trimming shortened V by 8 bases and J by 3 bases, and 6 bases separated the two germline ends. CDR1 and CDR2 (germline): KGHSH, LQKENI. The CDR3 totals 11 residues. CDR3 amino acids: CASIRTDTQYF. The CDR3 coding sequence is TGTGCCAGCATCAGGACAGATACGCAGTATTTT. Combining the CDR3 with reference TRBV18 and TRBJ2-3 gives the whole variable domain NAGVMQNPRHLVRRRGQEARLRCSPMKGHSHVYWYRQLPEEGLKFMVYLQKENIIDESGMPKERFSAEFPKEGPSILRIQQVVRGDSAAYFCASIRTDTQYFGPGTRLTVL.

This clonotype was detected a few times. The chain combines TRBV9 with TRBJ2-7, with TRBD1 matching 10 bases. V was clipped by 0 bases and J by 6 bases; unmatched bases: 3. There are 14 residues in the CDR3. CDR1 and CDR2 (germline): SGDLS, YYNGEE. The CDR3 reads CASSVETGGGEQYF. Here the CDR3 DNA reads TGTGCCAGCAGCGTAGAGACAGGGGGCGGCGAGCAGTACTTC.

This chain links TRBV20-1 with TRBJ2-5; tentative D call: TRBD1 (6 bases). Germline lookup yields CDR1 DFQATT and CDR2 SNEGSKA (reference sequence). The V and J ends lost 6 bases and 1 base respectively, with 15 bases between them. The CDR3 is 14 amino acids. CDR3 in DNA: TGCAGTGCCCTCCCCTGGGGGCTCCAAGAGACCCAGTACTTC. Amino acids: CSALPWGLQETQYF.